This TCR beta chain was sequenced during a study of CD8 T cells in ankylosing spondylitis. Notes on the study in general: In synovial fluid and blood from reactive arthritis, some motif variants were previously reported. Matched ankylosing spondylitis synovial fluid reportedly showed significant enrichment of disease-linked clones. Seemingly characteristic of ankylosing spondylitis blood was a TCR beta motif consisting of about 8 highly homologous variants.

Preparation of TCR beta libraries was done by quantitative 5'-RACE with molecular barcodes. TCRdb fed the 5' RACE reads into MiXCR, producing one record per CDR3 protein. The sample has some 840,000 distinct CDR3 sequences; 10% to 15% are singletons. In germline, CDR1 is SGHRS, CDR2 YFSETQ. V gave up 2 bases and J gave up 10 bases; unmatched junction bases: 16. The CDR3 consists of 18 residues. As concerns this clonotype: What it recognizes is unknown.

This chain uses TRBV5-1 with TRBJ1-6; TRBD1 aligns across 9 bases. This TCR came from a male donor with ankylosing spondylitis. Sequencing was carried out using blood, either unsorted or a sorted T cell fraction (not recorded which). CDR3 sequence reads: CASSFAPKGGQGLSPLHF. CDR3 in DNA: TGCGCCAGCAGCTTTGCCCCAAAGGGCGGACAGGGGTTATCACCCCTCCACTTT.